This T cell receptor beta chain appears in the sequencing data of a study of T cell responses to AZD1222 COVID-19 vaccine. Findings and limits, study-wide: The donor cohort was predominantly white British with a female majority, and clonal diversity may have been underestimated. The repertoires were collected only after the peak T cell response.

The repertoire was sequenced with immunoSEQ multiplex PCR; TCRdb's copy has only in-frame clones and lacks some. The table lists some 170,000 clones, 75% to 90% of them singletons. Comment on this clone: The antigen remains unidentified.

This specimen was peripheral blood, taken 28 days after the second dose of the MenACWY control vaccine. This clonotype originated in an adult who received the MenACWY meningococcal vaccine as a control.

In DNA, the CDR3 is TGTGCCAGCAGCTCTACCCCGCAGGACCAAGAGACCCAGTACTTC. Its translation is CASSSTPQDQETQYF. J is TRBJ2-5 and V is TRBV5-5; no reliable D call. V was trimmed by 3 bases and J by 0 bases, leaving 12 bases between them. CDR3 length equals 15 residues. Germline CDR1 SGHKS, CDR2 YYEKEE (reference sequence).